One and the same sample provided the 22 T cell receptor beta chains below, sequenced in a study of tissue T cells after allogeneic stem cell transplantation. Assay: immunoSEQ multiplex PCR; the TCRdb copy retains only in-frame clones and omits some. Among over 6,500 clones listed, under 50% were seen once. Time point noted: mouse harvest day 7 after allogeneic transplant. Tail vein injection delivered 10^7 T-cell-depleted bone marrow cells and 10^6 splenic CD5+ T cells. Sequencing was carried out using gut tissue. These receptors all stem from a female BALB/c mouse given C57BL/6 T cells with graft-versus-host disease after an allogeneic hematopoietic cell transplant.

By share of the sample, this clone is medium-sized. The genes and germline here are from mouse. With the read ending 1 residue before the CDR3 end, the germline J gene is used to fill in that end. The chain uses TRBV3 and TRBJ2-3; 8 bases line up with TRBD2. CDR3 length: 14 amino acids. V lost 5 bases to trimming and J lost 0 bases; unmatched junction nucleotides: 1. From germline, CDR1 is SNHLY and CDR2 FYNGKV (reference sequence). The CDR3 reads CASSRLGSAETLYF. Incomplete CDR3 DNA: TGTGCCAGCAGCCGACTGGGGAGTGCAGAAACGCTGTAT.

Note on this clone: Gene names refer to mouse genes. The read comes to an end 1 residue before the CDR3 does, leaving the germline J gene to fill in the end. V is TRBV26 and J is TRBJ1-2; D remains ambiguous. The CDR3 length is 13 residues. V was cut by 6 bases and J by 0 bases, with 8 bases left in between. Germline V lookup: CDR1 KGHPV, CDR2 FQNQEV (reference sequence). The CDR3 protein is CASSLQSNSDYTF. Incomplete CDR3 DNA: TGTGCCAGCAGCCTCCAGTCAAACTCCGACTACACC. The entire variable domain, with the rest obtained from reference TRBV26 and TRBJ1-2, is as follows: NSKVIQTPRYLVKGQGQKAKMRCIPEKGHPVVFWYQQNKNNEFKFLINFQNQEVLQQIDMTEKRFSAECPSNSPCSLEIQSSEAGDSALYLCASSLQSNSDYTFGSGTRLLVI.

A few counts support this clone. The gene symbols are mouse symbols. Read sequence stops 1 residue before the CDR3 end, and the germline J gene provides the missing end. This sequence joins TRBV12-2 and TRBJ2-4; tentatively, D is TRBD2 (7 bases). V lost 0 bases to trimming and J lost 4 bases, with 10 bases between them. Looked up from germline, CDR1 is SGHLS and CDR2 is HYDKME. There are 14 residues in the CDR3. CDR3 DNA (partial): TGTGCCAGCTCTCTCTCGGGGGGCAAAAACACCTTGTAC. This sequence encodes CASSLSGGKNTLY. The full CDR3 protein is CASSLSGGKNTLYF.

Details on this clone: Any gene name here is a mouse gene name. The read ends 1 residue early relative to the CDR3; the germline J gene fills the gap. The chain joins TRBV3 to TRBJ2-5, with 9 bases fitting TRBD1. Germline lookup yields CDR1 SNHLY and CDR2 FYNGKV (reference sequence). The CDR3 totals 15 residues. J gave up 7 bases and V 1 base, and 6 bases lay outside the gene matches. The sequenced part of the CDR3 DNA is TGTGCCAGCAGCTTAGAAACAGGGGGCGCGTACACCCAGTAC. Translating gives CASSLETGGAYTQY. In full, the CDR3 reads CASSLETGGAYTQYF. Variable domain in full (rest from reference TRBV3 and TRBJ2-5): GPKVLQIPSHQIIDMGQMVTLNCDPVSNHLYFYWYKQILGQQMEFLVNFYNGKVMEKSKLFKDQFSVERPDGSYFTLKIQPTALEDSAVYFCASSLETGGAYTQYFGPGTRLLVL.

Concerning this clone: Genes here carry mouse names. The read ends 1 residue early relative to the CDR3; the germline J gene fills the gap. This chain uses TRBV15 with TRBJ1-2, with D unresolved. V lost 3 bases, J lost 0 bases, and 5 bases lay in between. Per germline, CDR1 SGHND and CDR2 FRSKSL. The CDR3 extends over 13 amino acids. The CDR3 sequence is CASSFQANSDYTF. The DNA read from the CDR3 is TGTGCCAGCAGTTTCCAGGCAAACTCCGACTACACC.

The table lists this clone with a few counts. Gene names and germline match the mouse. CDR3 in amino acids: CASSLSGGYEQYF. The CDR3 bases that were read are TGTGCAAGCAGCTTATCTGGGGGGTATGAACAGTAC. This chain joins TRBV16 and TRBJ2-7; 8 bases are a match to TRBD2. With the read ending 1 residue before the CDR3 end, the germline J gene is used to fill in that end. From germline, CDR1 is SGHSA and CDR2 FRNQAP. This CDR3 comprises 13 residues. Losses at the gene ends were 2 bases for V and 4 bases for J; bases not matched to a gene: 1.

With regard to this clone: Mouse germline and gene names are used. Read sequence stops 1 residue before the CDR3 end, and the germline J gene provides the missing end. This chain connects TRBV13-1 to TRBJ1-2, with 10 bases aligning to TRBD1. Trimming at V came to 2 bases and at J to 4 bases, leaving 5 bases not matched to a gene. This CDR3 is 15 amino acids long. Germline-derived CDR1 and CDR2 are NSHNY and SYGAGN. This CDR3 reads CASSDRDRGGSDYTF. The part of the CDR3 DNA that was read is TGTGCCAGCAGTGACCGGGACAGGGGCGGCTCCGACTACACC.

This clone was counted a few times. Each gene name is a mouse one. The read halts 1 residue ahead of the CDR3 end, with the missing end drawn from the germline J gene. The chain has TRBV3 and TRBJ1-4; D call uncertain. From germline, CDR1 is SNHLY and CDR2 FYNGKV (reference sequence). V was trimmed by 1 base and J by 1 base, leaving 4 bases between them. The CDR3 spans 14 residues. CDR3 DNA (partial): TGTGCCAGCAGCTTAGGCAGTTCCAACGAAAGATTATTT. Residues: CASSLGSSNERLF. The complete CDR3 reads CASSLGSSNERLFF.

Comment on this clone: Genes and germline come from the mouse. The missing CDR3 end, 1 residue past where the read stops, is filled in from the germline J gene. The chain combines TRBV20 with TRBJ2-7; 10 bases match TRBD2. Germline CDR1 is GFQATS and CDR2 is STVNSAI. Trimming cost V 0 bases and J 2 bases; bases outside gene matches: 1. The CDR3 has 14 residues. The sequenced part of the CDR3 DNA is TGTGGTGCTAGGGACTGGGGGGGCGCCTATGAACAGTAC. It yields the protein CGARDWGGAYEQY. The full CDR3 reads CGARDWGGAYEQYF. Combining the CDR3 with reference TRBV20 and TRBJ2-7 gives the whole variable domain GALVYQYPRRTICKSGTSMRMECQAVGFQATSVAWYRQSPQKTFELIALSTVNSAIKYEQNFTQEKFPISHPNLSFSSMTVLNAYLEDRGLYLCGARDWGGAYEQYFGPGTRLTVL.

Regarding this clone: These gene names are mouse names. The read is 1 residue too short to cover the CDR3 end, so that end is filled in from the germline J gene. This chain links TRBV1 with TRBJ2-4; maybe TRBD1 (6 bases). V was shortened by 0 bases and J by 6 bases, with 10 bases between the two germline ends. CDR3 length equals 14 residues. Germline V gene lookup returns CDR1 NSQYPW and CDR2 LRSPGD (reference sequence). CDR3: CTCSADPGENTLYF. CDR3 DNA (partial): TGCACCTGCAGTGCAGATCCAGGGGAGAACACCTTGTAC. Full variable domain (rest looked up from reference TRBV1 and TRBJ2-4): VTLLEQNPRWRLVPRGQAVNLRCILKNSQYPWMSWYQQDLQKQLQWLFTLRSPGDKEVKSLPGADYLATRVTDTELRLQVANMSQGRTLYCTCSADPGENTLYFGAGTRLSVL.

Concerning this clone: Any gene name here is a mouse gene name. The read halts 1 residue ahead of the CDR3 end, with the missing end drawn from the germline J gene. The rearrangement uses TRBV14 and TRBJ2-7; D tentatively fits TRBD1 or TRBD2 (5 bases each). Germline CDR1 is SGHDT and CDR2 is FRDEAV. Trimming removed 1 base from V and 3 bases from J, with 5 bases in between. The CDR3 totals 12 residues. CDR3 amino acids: CASSFGGYEQYF. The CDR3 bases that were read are TGTGCCAGCAGTTTCGGGGGCTATGAACAGTAC.

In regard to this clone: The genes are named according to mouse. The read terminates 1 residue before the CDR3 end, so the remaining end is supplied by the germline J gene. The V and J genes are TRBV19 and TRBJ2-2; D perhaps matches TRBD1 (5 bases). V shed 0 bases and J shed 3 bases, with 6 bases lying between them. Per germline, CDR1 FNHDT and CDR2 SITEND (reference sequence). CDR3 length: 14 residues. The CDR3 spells CASSIGGDTGQLYF. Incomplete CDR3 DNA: TGTGCCAGCAGTATAGGAGGGGACACCGGGCAGCTCTAC.

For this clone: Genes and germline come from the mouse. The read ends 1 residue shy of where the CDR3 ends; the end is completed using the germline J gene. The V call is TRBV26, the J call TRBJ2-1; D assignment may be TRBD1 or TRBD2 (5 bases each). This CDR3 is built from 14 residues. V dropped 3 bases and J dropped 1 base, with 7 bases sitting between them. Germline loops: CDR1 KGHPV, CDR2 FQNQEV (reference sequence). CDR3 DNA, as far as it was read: TGTGCCAGCAGTCTAGGGGACAACTATGCTGAGCAGTTC. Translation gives CASSLGDNYAEQF. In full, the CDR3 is CASSLGDNYAEQFF.

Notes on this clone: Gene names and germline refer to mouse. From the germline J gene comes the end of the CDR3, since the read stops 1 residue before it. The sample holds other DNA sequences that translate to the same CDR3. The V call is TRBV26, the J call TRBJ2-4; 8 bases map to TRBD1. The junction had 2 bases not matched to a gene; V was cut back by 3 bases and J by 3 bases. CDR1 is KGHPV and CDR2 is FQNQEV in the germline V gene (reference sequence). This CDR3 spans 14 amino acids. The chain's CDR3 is CASSLGQGQNTLYF. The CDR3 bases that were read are TGTGCCAGCAGTCTCGGACAGGGCCAAAACACCTTGTAC.

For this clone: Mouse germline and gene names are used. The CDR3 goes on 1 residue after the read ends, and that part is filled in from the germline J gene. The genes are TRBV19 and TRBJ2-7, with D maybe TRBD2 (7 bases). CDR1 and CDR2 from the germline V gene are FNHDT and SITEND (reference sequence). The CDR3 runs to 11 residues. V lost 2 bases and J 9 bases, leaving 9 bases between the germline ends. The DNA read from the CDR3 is TGTGCCAGCAGTATCTGGGGGCGACAGTAC. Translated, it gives CASSIWGRQY. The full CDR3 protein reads CASSIWGRQYF.

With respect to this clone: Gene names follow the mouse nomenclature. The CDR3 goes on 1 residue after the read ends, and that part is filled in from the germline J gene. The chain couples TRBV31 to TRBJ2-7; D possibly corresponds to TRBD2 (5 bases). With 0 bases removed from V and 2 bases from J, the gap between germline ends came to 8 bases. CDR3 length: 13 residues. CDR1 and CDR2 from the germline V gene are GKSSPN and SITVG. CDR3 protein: CAWSLLGAYEQYF. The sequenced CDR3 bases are TGTGCCTGGAGTCTTCTGGGTGCCTATGAACAGTAC.

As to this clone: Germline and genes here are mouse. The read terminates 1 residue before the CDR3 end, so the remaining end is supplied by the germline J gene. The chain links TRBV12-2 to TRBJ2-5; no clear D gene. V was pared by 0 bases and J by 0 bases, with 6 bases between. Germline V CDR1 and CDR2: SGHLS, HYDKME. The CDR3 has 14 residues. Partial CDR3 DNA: TGTGCCAGCTCTCTCACATTTAACCAAGACACCCAGTAC. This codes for CASSLTFNQDTQY. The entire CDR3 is CASSLTFNQDTQYF.

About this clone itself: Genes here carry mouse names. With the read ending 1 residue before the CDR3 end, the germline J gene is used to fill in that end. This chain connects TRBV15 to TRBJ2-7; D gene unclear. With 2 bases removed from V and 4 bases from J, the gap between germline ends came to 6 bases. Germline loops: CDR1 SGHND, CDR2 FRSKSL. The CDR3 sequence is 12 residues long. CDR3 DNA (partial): TGTGCCAGCAGTTTAAGGCAATATGAACAGTAC. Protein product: CASSLRQYEQY. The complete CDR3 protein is CASSLRQYEQYF. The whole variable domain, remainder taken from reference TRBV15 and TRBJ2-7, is DAGVTQTPRHEVAEKGQTIILKCEPVSGHNDLFWYRQTKIQGLELLSYFRSKSLMEDGGAFKDRFKAEMLNSSFSTLKIQPTEPKDSAVYLCASSLRQYEQYFGPGTRLTVL.

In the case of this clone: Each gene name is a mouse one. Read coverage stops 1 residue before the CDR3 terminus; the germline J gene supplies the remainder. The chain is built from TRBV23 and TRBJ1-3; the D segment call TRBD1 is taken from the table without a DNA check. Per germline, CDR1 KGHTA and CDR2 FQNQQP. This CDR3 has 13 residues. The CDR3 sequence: CSSRQGAGNTLYF. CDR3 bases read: TGCTCCAGCAGGCAGGGGGCTGGAAATACGCTCTAT. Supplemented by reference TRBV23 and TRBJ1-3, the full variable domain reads DAAVTQKPRYLIKMKGQEAEMKCIPEKGHTAVFWYQQKQSKELKFLIYFQNQQPLDQIDMVKERFSAVCPSSSLCSLGIRTCEAEDSALYLCSSRQGAGNTLYFGEGSRLIVV.

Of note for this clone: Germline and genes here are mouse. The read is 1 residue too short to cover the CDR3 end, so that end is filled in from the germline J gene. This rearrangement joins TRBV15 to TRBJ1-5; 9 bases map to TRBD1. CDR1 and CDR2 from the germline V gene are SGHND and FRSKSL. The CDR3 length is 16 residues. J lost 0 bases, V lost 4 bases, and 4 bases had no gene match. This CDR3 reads CASSSGQGYNNQAPLF. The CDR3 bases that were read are TGTGCCAGCAGTTCGGGACAGGGCTATAACAACCAGGCTCCGCTT.

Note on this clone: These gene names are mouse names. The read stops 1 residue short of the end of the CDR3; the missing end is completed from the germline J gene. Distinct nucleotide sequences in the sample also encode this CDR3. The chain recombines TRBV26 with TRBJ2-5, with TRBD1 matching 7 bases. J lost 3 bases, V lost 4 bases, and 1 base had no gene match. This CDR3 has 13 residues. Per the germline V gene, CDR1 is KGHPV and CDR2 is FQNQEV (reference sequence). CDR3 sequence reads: CASSPRGQDTQYF. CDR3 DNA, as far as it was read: TGTGCCAGCAGTCCCAGGGGGCAAGACACCCAGTAC.

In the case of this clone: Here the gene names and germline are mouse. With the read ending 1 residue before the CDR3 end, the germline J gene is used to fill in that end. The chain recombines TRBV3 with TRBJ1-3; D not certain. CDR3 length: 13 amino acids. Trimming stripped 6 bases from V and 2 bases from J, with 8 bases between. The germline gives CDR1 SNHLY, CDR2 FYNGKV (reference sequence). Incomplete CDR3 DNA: TGTGCCAGCAGGCGGGAGACTGGAAATACGCTCTAT. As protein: CASRRETGNTLY. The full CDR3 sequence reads CASRRETGNTLYF.